This T cell receptor beta chain was recovered during a study of patients and donors after allogeneic stem cell transplantation. The table lists this clonotype with a few counts. The V and J ends lost 2 bases and 6 bases, in that order; junction bases with no gene match: 4. The CDR3 loop spans 15 amino acids. Germline CDR1 is SGHTA and CDR2 is FQGNSA. TCRdb processed the RT-PCR reads anew with MiXCR; each CDR3 protein has one entry. The sample has roughly 940,000 distinct CDR3 sequences, approximately 19% seen once. The sample comprised blood, either unsorted or a sorted T cell fraction (not recorded which). The genes are TRBV7-2 and TRBJ1-5; the match to TRBD1 covers 10 bases. The sequence derives from a human donor who was either an allogeneic HSCT recipient or a stem cell or donor lymphocyte infusion donor (not recorded which). It is not recorded whose cells these are; they may come from a transplant donor. The CDR3 DNA reads TGTGCCAGCAGCTTAAGGGACAGGGGATTTCAGCCCCAGCATTTT. Residues: CASSLRDRGFQPQHF. Together with reference TRBV7-2 and TRBJ1-5, the CDR3 gives the full variable domain: GAGVSQSPSNKVTEKGKDVELRCDPISGHTALYWYRQSLGQGLEFLIYFQGNSAPDKSGLPSDRFSAERTGGSVSTLTIQRTQQEDSAVYLCASSLRDRGFQPQHFGDGTRLSIL.